This T cell receptor (beta chain) was sequenced for a study of cytomegalovirus exposure and HLA in healthy donors. Study-level background: Earlier, approximately 180 million T cells were analyzed, and fewer than 120 million unique TCR beta sequences were found among them.

Germline V gene lookup returns CDR1 SGHTS and CDR2 YDEGEE. CDR3 size: 14 residues. After removal of 3 bases from V and 6 bases from J, the junction contained 6 bases not matched to a gene. Findings and limits, study-wide: Follow-up analysis later connected one missense variant in DCLRE1C with trimming of TCR beta V- and J-genes. In a later analysis, fewer than 20,000 TCR beta sequences were associated with HLA alleles at 0.05 false discovery rate. The study designated about 180 TCR beta chains cytomegalovirus-associated.

The PCR contained 60 Vbeta and 13 Jbeta primers. This table comes from immunoSEQ multiplex PCR, and its TCRdb copy is limited to in-frame clones, with some not included. The table includes under 150,000 clones, over 70% detected once. As concerns this clone: Its antigen is unidentified.

This sequence originates from a woman aged 40 to 50 in good health and CMV-seronegative. Sequenced sample: PBMCs. The V and J genes are TRBV5-8 and TRBJ2-7; 10 nucleotides align to TRBD1. The CDR3, as DNA: TGTGCCAGCAGCTCGACAGGGGGCAATTCCGAGCAGTACTTC. Its translation is CASSSTGGNSEQYF.